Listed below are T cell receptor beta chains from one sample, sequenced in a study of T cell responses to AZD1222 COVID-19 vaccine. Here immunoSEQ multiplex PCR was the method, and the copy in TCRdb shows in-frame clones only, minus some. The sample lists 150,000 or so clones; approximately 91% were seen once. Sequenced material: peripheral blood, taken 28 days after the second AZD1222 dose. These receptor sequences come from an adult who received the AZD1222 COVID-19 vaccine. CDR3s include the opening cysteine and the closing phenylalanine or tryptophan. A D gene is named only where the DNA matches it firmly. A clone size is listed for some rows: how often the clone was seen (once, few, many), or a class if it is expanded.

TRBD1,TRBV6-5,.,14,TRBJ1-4,CASSRGRGDEKLFF,TGTGCCAGCAGCAGGGGGCGGGGAGATGAAAAACTGTTTTTT
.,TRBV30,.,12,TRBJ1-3,CASTNSANTIYF,TGTGCCTCGACAAATTCGGCAAACACCATATATTTT
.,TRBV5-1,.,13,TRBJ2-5,CASSLVGRETQYF,TGCGCCAGCAGCTTGGTGGGTCGAGAGACCCAGTACTTC
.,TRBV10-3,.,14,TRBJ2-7,CAISPRGSLGEQYF,TGTGCCATCAGTCCACGAGGGTCATTAGGGGAGCAGTACTTC
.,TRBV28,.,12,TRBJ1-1,CASSLPVREAFF,TGTGCCAGCAGTTTGCCAGTCCGTGAAGCTTTCTTT
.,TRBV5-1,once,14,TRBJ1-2,CASRGEMALDGYTF,TGCGCCAGCAGGGGTGAGATGGCGTTGGATGGCTACACCTTC
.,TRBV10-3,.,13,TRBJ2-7,CAISDSGTYEQYF,TGTGCCATCAGTGATTCCGGGACCTACGAGCAGTACTTC
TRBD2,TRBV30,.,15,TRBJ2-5,CAWSVLGLAGETQYF,TGTGCCTGGAGTGTACTAGGACTAGCGGGTGAGACCCAGTACTTC
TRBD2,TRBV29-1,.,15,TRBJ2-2,CSVEGLAANTGELFF,TGCAGCGTAGAGGGACTAGCGGCGAACACCGGGGAGCTGTTTTTT
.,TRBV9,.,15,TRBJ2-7,CASSVGTSLSYEQYF,TGTGCCAGCAGCGTAGGCACTTCTCTCTCCTACGAGCAGTACTTC
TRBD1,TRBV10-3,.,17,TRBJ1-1,CAISSGTGGARVTEAFF,TGTGCCATCAGCTCCGGGACAGGGGGCGCGAGGGTCACTGAAGCTTTCTTT
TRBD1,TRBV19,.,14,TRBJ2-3,CASSTSGQSDTQYF,TGTGCCAGTAGTACTTCGGGACAGTCAGATACGCAGTATTTT
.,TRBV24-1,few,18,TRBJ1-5,CATSDPNTRQASNQPQHF,TGTGCCACCAGTGATCCTAACACCAGGCAGGCTAGCAATCAGCCCCAGCATTTT
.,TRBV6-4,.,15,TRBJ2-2,CASSEEGGNTGELFF,TGTGCCAGCAGTGAAGAAGGCGGAAACACCGGGGAGCTGTTTTTT
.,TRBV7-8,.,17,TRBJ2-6,CASSLVWQGTGANVLTF,TGTGCCAGCAGCTTAGTTTGGCAGGGCACAGGGGCCAACGTCCTGACTTTC
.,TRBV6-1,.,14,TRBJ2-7,CASSELALKYEQYF,TGTGCCAGCAGTGAGTTGGCTCTAAAATACGAGCAGTACTTC
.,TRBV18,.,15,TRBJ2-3,CASSPSGADTDTQYF,TGTGCCAGCTCTCCATCAGGAGCGGACACAGATACGCAGTATTTT
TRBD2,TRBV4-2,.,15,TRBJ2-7,CASSQAGGGVQEQYF,TGTGCCAGCAGCCAAGCGGGAGGGGGAGTGCAAGAGCAGTACTTC
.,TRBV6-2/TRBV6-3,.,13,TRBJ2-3,CASSASDTDTQYF,TGTGCCAGCAGCGCATCGGACACAGATACGCAGTATTTT
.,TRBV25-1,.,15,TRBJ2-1,CASSVGRGWHNEQFF,TGTGCCAGCAGCGTTGGGCGAGGGTGGCACAATGAGCAGTTCTTC
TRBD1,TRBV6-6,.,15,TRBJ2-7,CASSNPGQGHYEQYF,TGTGCCAGCAGTAATCCGGGACAGGGCCACTACGAGCAGTACTTC
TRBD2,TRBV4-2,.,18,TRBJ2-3,CASSQRTSGRPREDTQYF,TGTGCCAGCAGCCAACGGACTAGCGGGAGGCCGCGGGAAGATACGCAGTATTTT
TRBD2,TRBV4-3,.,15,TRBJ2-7,CASSQASGATYEQYF,TGCGCCAGCAGCCAGGCTAGCGGGGCGACCTACGAGCAGTACTTC
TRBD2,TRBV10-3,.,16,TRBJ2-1,CAISELASSSYNEQFF,TGTGCCATCAGTGAACTAGCGAGTAGCTCCTACAATGAGCAGTTCTTC
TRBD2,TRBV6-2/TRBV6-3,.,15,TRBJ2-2,CASSDRDYNTGELFF,TGTGCCAGCAGTGACCGGGACTACAACACCGGGGAGCTGTTTTTT
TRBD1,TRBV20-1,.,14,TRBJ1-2,CSASDRGLNYGYTF,TGCAGTGCTAGTGACAGGGGGCTAAACTATGGCTACACCTTC
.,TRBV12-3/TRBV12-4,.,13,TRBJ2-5,CASRSTFLETQYF,TGTGCCAGCAGGTCGACGTTTCTGGAGACCCAGTACTTC
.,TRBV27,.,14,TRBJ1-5,CASSLLDSNQPQHF,TGTGCCAGCAGTTTATTGGACAGTAATCAGCCCCAGCATTTT
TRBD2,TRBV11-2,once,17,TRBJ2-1,CASSPGLAAVSYNEQFF,TGTGCCAGCAGCCCGGGACTAGCGGCCGTCTCCTACAATGAGCAGTTCTTC
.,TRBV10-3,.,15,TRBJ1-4,CAISESGIQNEKLFF,TGTGCCATCAGTGAGTCGGGAATCCAGAATGAAAAACTGTTTTTT
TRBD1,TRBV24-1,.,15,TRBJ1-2,CAAADRGSGYYGYTF,TGTGCCGCCGCTGACAGGGGCTCGGGGTACTATGGCTACACCTTC
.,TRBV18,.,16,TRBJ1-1,CASSPQQGWGDTEAFF,TGTGCCAGCTCACCTCAACAGGGCTGGGGAGACACTGAAGCTTTCTTT
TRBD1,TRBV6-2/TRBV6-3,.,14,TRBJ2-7,CASSPGQATYEQYF,TGTGCCAGCAGCCCGGGACAGGCAACCTACGAGCAGTACTTC
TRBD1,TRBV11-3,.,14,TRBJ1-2,CASSLARTGDGYTF,TGTGCCAGCAGCTTAGCCAGGACAGGCGATGGCTACACCTTC
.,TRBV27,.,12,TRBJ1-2,CASSPPVGGYTF,TGTGCCAGCAGTCCCCCGGTAGGAGGCTACACCTTC
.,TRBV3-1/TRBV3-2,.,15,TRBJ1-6,CASSPSGGPNSPLHF,TGTGCCAGCAGCCCCAGCGGGGGGCCTAATTCACCCCTCCACTTT
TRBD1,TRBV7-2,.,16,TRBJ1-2,CASSLPRDRGEYGYTF,TGTGCCAGCAGCCTCCCCCGGGACAGGGGCGAATATGGCTACACCTTC
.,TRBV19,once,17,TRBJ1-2,CASSTREGPRSGGGYTF,TGTGCCAGTAGTACCCGTGAGGGGCCCCGGTCTGGCGGAGGCTACACCTTC
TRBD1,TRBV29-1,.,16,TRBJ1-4,CSVEPLGTATNEKLFF,TGCAGCGTTGAACCCTTAGGGACAGCAACTAATGAAAAACTGTTTTTT
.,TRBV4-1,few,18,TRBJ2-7,CASSQDDLAGRLAYEQYF,TGCGCCAGCAGCCAAGATGATCTAGCTGGGAGACTGGCCTACGAGCAGTACTTC
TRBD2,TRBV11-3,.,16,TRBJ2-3,CASSLRTSGSRDTQYF,TGTGCCAGCAGCCTGCGGACTAGCGGGAGCAGGGATACGCAGTATTTT
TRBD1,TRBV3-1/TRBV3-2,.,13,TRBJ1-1,CASSPGRGAEAFF,TGTGCCAGCAGCCCCGGCAGGGGGGCTGAAGCTTTCTTT
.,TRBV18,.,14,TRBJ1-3,CASSPRRNGNTIYF,TGTGCCAGCTCACCGCGACGGAACGGAAACACCATATATTTT
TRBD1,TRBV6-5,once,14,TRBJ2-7,CASSSQGAGYEQYF,TGTGCCAGCAGTAGTCAGGGGGCTGGCTACGAGCAGTACTTC
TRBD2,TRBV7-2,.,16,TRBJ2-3,CASSLVAGGSTDTQYF,TGTGCCAGCAGCTTAGTTGCGGGGGGGAGCACAGATACGCAGTATTTT
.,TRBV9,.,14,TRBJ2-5,CASSAGQMRETQYF,TGTGCCAGCAGCGCTGGACAAATGCGCGAGACCCAGTACTTC
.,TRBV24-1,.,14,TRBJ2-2,CATSPGSNTGELFF,TGTGCCACCTCGCCGGGGTCTAACACCGGGGAGCTGTTTTTT
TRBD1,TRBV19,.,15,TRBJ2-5,CASSFRDRVEETQYF,TGTGCCAGTAGTTTCCGGGACAGGGTGGAGGAGACCCAGTACTTC
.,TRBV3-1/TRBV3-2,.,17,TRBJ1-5,CASSQDHGGSWNQPQHF,TGTGCCAGCAGCCAAGATCATGGGGGCAGCTGGAATCAGCCCCAGCATTTT
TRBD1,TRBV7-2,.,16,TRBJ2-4,CASSLLTGTGTDIQYF,TGTGCCAGCAGCTTATTGACCGGGACAGGGACGGACATTCAGTACTTC
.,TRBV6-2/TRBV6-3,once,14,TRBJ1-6,CASSGTVRGSPLHF,TGTGCCAGCAGTGGGACCGTGAGAGGATCACCCCTCCACTTT
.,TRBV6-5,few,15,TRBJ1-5,CASSYSKQINQPQHF,TGTGCCAGCAGTTACTCGAAGCAGATTAATCAGCCCCAGCATTTT
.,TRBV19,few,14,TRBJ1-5,CASSIRDTNQPQHF,TGTGCCAGTAGTATACGGGACACCAATCAGCCCCAGCATTTT
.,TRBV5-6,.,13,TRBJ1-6,CASSLERFPPLHF,TGTGCCAGCAGCTTGGAACGCTTCCCGCCCCTCCACTTT
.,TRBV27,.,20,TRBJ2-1,CASSATLYPALQGMKNEQFF,TGTGCCAGCAGTGCCACTCTTTACCCCGCATTACAGGGAATGAAGAATGAGCAGTTCTTC
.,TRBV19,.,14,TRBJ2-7,CASSSGAGTYEQYF,TGTGCCAGTAGCTCGGGAGCCGGGACCTACGAGCAGTACTTC
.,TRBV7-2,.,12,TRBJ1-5,CASSLGYQPQHF,TGTGCCAGCAGTCTGGGATATCAGCCCCAGCATTTT
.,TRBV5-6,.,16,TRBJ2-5,CASSSAGRVEQETQYF,TGTGCCAGCAGCTCTGCAGGCAGGGTGGAACAAGAGACCCAGTACTTC
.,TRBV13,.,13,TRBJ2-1,CASSSTLGNEQFF,TGTGCCAGCAGCTCGACCTTGGGCAATGAGCAGTTCTTC
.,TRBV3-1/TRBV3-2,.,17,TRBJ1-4,CASSQGVRTTTNEKLFF,TGTGCCAGCAGCCAAGGGGTAAGGACAACAACTAATGAAAAACTGTTTTTT